Listed below are T cell receptor beta chains from one sample, sequenced in a study of cytomegalovirus exposure and HLA in healthy donors. This table comes from immunoSEQ multiplex PCR, and its TCRdb copy is limited to in-frame clones, with some not included. Of more than 85,000 clones in the sample, 65% to 85% are singletons; the top ten hold approximately 6.1%. Sequencing used PBMCs. Source of these receptors: a man between 18 and 29 years old in good health and CMV-seronegative. Each CDR3 is given with its conserved first and last residue. Fields, in order: V gene, J gene, CDR3 protein.

v_call: TRBV2
j_call: TRBJ1-1
cdr3_aa: CASSQTTMNTEAFF

v_call: TRBV14
j_call: TRBJ2-7
cdr3_aa: CASGTSGRGFGGEQYF

v_call: TRBV11-1
j_call: TRBJ2-7
cdr3_aa: CASSFIGSPYEQYF

v_call: TRBV9
j_call: TRBJ2-5
cdr3_aa: CASSPSVQETQYF

v_call: TRBV25-1
j_call: TRBJ1-1
cdr3_aa: CASSESTGGRTEAFF

v_call: TRBV5-5
j_call: TRBJ2-1
cdr3_aa: CASSLAGVAGSRHNEQFF

v_call: TRBV30
j_call: TRBJ2-3
cdr3_aa: CAGWTSGRITDTQYF

v_call: TRBV11-1
j_call: TRBJ2-3
cdr3_aa: CASSQDRTITDTQYF

v_call: TRBV28
j_call: TRBJ1-1
cdr3_aa: CASSTQGENTEAFF

v_call: TRBV6-5
j_call: TRBJ1-1
cdr3_aa: CASSPTGDLVTEAFF

v_call: TRBV19
j_call: TRBJ1-5
cdr3_aa: CASSIMFTGDQPQHF

v_call: TRBV5-6
j_call: TRBJ2-1
cdr3_aa: CASSLVTGVKFF

v_call: TRBV29-1
j_call: TRBJ1-2
cdr3_aa: CSVVPRQANYGYTF

v_call: TRBV5-6
j_call: TRBJ2-4
cdr3_aa: CASSRTEGVKNIQYF

v_call: TRBV6-6
j_call: TRBJ1-5
cdr3_aa: CASSSPTRTVLQPQHF

v_call: TRBV6-1
j_call: TRBJ2-7
cdr3_aa: CASSEAGGEQYF

v_call: TRBV6-5
j_call: TRBJ2-7
cdr3_aa: CASSYRTGSSYEQYF

v_call: TRBV11-2
j_call: TRBJ1-4
cdr3_aa: CASSLLRGSANEKLFF

v_call: TRBV6-4
j_call: TRBJ2-3
cdr3_aa: CASSDSISGADTQYF

v_call: TRBV7-6
j_call: TRBJ1-2
cdr3_aa: CASSLALEGVYGYTF

v_call: TRBV7-9
j_call: TRBJ2-7
cdr3_aa: CSSSLIRNEQYF

v_call: TRBV7-3
j_call: TRBJ2-3
cdr3_aa: CASSLRGGRPTDTQYF

v_call: TRBV19
j_call: TRBJ1-3
cdr3_aa: CASSGQDSGNTIYF

v_call: TRBV11-2
j_call: TRBJ1-5
cdr3_aa: CASSLGGGPSNQPQHF

v_call: TRBV7-2
j_call: TRBJ1-5
cdr3_aa: CASSSKGGYSNQPQHF

v_call: TRBV19
j_call: TRBJ2-1
cdr3_aa: CASSRPGTGGVNEQFF

v_call: TRBV7-8
j_call: TRBJ1-6
cdr3_aa: CASSQTGSYNSPLHF

v_call: TRBV2
j_call: TRBJ1-1
cdr3_aa: CASSEQGIGTEAFF

v_call: TRBV5-6
j_call: TRBJ2-1
cdr3_aa: CASSLASREFF

v_call: TRBV19
j_call: TRBJ2-4
cdr3_aa: CASTTTGQFKNIQYF

v_call: TRBV6-1
j_call: TRBJ1-4
cdr3_aa: CASRGTGINEKLFF

v_call: TRBV6-6
j_call: TRBJ1-1
cdr3_aa: CASSYTDSEAFF

v_call: TRBV19
j_call: TRBJ2-7
cdr3_aa: CASSTGTGDYEQYF

v_call: TRBV7-9
j_call: TRBJ1-5
cdr3_aa: CASSTSTTTRGQSNQPQHF

v_call: TRBV28
j_call: TRBJ1-1
cdr3_aa: CASSPGAFLGGAFF

v_call: TRBV27
j_call: TRBJ2-2
cdr3_aa: CASSLWGTANTGELFF

v_call: TRBV30
j_call: TRBJ1-4
cdr3_aa: CAWSTTGGNEKLFF

v_call: TRBV19
j_call: TRBJ1-5
cdr3_aa: CASMGLSNQPQHF

v_call: TRBV20-1
j_call: TRBJ2-5
cdr3_aa: CSAHRGLSQYF

v_call: TRBV5-1
j_call: TRBJ1-4
cdr3_aa: CASSPSDRADEKLFF

v_call: TRBV4-2
j_call: TRBJ2-6
cdr3_aa: CASSRGQGAAGANVLTF

v_call: TRBV7-9
j_call: TRBJ1-1
cdr3_aa: CSSSSVSGTENTEAFF

v_call: TRBV19
j_call: TRBJ1-1
cdr3_aa: CASSIDKGRMNTEAFF

v_call: TRBV10-3
j_call: TRBJ2-7
cdr3_aa: CAISIGQGARYEQYF

v_call: TRBV7-2
j_call: TRBJ2-3
cdr3_aa: CASSLLSTDTQYF

v_call: TRBV5-1
j_call: TRBJ1-2
cdr3_aa: CASSLTLGGYTF

v_call: TRBV11-3
j_call: TRBJ1-5
cdr3_aa: CASSPQGPFGDQPQHF

v_call: TRBV5-3
j_call: TRBJ2-3
cdr3_aa: CARSLRTSGTWREEQYF

v_call: TRBV14
j_call: TRBJ2-1
cdr3_aa: CASSQAAGANNEQFF

v_call: TRBV6-5
j_call: TRBJ1-5
cdr3_aa: CASRSQGNQPQHF

v_call: TRBV28
j_call: TRBJ1-5
cdr3_aa: CASKIGEGQPQHF

v_call: TRBV27
j_call: TRBJ1-2
cdr3_aa: CASSPKGIGTEASYGYTF

v_call: TRBV5-1
j_call: TRBJ2-1
cdr3_aa: CASSSQREQFF

v_call: TRBV9
j_call: TRBJ1-4
cdr3_aa: CASSGIGLATNEKLFF

v_call: TRBV13
j_call: TRBJ1-5
cdr3_aa: CASSSGQHNQPQHF

v_call: TRBV19
j_call: TRBJ2-7
cdr3_aa: CASSRYGGVSDYEQYF

v_call: TRBV29-1
j_call: TRBJ2-3
cdr3_aa: CSVERRPHTDTQYF

v_call: TRBV18
j_call: TRBJ1-1
cdr3_aa: CASSQQSSANTEAFF